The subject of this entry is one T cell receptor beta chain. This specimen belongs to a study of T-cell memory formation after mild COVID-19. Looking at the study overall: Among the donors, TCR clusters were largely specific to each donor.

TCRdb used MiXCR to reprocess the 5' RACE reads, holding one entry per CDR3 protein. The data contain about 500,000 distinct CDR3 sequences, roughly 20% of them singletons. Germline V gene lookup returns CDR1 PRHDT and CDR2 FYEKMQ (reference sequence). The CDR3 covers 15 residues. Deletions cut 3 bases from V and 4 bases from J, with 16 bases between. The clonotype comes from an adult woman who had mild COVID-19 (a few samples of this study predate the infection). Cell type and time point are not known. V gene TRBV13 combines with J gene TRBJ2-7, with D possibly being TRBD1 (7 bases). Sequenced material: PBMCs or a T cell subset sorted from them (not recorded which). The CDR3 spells CASSFRGTDPYEQYF. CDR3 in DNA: TGTGCCAGCAGCTTCCGCGGGACAGATCCATACGAGCAGTACTTC.